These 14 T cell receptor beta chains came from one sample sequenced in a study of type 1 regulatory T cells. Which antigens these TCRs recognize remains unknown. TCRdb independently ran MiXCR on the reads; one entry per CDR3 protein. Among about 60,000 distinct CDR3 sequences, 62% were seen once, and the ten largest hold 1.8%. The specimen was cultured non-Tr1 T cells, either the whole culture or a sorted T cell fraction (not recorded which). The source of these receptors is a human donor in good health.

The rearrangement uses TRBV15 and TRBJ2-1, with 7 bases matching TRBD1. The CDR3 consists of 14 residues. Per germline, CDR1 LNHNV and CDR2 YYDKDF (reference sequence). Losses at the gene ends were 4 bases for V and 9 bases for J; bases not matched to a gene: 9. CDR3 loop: CATSTRQGDTEQFF. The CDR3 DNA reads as TGTGCCACCAGCACCAGACAGGGAGACACTGAGCAGTTCTTC.

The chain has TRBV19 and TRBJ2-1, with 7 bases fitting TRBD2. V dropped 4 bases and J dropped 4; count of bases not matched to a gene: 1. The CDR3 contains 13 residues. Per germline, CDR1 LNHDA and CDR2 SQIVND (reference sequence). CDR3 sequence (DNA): TGTGCCAGTAGTACTAGCGGTTACAATGAGCAGTTCTTC. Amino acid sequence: CASSTSGYNEQFF.

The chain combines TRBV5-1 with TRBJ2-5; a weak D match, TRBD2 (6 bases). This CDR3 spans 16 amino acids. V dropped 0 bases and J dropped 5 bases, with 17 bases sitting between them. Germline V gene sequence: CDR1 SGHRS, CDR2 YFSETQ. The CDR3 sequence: CASSLGAPGSSETQYF. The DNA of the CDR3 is TGCGCCAGCAGCTTGGGGGCCCCCGGGAGTTCGGAGACCCAGTACTTC.

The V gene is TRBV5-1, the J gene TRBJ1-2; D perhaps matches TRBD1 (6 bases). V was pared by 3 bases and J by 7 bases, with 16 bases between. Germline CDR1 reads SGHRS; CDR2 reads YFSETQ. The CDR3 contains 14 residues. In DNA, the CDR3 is TGCGCCAGCAGCTCTAACCTGGGGGCAGGTGGCTACACCTTC. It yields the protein CASSSNLGAGGYTF.

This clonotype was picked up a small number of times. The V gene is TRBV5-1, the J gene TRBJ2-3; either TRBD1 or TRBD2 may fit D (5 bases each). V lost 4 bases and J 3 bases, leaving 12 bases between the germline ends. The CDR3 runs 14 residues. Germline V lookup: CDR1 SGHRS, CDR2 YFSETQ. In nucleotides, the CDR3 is TGCGCCAGCAGCCGGGACCCCGGGACAGATACGCAGTATTTT. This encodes CASSRDPGTDTQYF. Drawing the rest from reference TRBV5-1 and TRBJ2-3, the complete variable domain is KAGVTQTPRYLIKTRGQQVTLSCSPISGHRSVSWYQQTPGQGLQFLFEYFSETQRNKGNFPGRFSGRQFSNSRSEMNVSTLELGDSALYLCASSRDPGTDTQYFGPGTRLTVL.

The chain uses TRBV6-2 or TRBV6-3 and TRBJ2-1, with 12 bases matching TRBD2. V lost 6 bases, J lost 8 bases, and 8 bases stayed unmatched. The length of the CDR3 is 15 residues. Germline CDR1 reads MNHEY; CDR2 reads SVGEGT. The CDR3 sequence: CASSRLAGVADEQFF. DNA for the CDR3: TGTGCCAGCAGCCGACTAGCGGGAGTTGCGGATGAGCAGTTCTTC.

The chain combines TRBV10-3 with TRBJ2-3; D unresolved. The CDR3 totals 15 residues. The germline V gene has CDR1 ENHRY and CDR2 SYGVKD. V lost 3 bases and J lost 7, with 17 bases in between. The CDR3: CAISDIWRLGNTQYF. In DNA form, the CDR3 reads TGTGCCATCAGTGATATTTGGCGACTTGGAAATACGCAGTATTTT.

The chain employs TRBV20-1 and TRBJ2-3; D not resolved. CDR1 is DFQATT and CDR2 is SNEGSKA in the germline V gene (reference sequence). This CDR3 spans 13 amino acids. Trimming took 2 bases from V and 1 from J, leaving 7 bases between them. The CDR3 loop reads CSARTTGTDTQYF. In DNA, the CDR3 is TGCAGTGCTAGAACCACAGGCACAGATACGCAGTATTTT.

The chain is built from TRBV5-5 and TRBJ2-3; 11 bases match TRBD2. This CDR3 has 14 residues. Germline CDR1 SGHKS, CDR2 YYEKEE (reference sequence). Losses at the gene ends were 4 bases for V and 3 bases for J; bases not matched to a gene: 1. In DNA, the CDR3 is TGTGCCAGCAGCCTAGCGGGAGGTACAGATACGCAGTATTTT. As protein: CASSLAGGTDTQYF. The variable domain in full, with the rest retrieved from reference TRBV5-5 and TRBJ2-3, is DAGVTQSPTHLIKTRGQQVTLRCSPISGHKSVSWYQQVLGQGPQFIFQYYEKEERGRGNFPDRFSARQFPNYSSELNVNALLLGDSALYLCASSLAGGTDTQYFGPGTRLTVL.

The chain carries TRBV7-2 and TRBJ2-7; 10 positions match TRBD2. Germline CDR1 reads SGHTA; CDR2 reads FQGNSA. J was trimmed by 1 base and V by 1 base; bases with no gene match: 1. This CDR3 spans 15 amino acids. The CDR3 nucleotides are TGTGCCAGCAGCTTAGATAGCGGGGGGTCCTACGAGCAGTACTTC. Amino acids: CASSLDSGGSYEQYF.

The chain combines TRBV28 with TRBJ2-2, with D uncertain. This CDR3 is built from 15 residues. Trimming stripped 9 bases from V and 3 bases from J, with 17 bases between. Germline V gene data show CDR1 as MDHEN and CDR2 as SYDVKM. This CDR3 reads CARPARIGYTGELFF. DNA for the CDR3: TGTGCCAGGCCGGCGCGGATAGGATACACCGGGGAGCTGTTTTTT.

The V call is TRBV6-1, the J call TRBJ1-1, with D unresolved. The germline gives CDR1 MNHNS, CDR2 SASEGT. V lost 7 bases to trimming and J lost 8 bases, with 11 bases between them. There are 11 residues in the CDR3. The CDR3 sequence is CASILFLEAFF. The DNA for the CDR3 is TGTGCCAGCATCTTATTCTTAGAAGCTTTCTTT.

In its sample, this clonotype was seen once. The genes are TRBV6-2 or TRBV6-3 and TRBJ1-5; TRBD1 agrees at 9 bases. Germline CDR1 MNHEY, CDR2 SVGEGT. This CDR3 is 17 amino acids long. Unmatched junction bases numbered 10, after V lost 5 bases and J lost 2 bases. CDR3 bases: TGTGCCAGCAGTGGGAGGGACAGGGCATATCGCAATCAGCCCCAGCATTTT. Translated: CASSGRDRAYRNQPQHF.

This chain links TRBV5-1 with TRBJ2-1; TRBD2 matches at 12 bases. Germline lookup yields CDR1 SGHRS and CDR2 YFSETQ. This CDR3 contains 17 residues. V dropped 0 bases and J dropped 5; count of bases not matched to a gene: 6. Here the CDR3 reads CASSLGPRTSGDNEQFF. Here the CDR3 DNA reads TGCGCCAGCAGCTTGGGGCCCAGGACTAGCGGGGACAATGAGCAGTTCTTC.